One sample yielded the 17 T cell receptor beta chains listed below, sequenced in a study of cytomegalovirus exposure and HLA in healthy donors. Researchers ran the PCR with 60 Vbeta and 13 Jbeta primers. The data were produced by immunoSEQ multiplex PCR, yet TCRdb's version contains in-frame clones alone and is incomplete. The sample holds about 43,000 clones, around 58% seen once. The sequenced sample consisted of PBMCs. The receptors here all came from a man between 60 and 75 years old in good health and CMV-seropositive.

The rearrangement links TRBV7-9 to TRBJ2-3; 12 positions match TRBD2. The length of the CDR3 is 15 residues. CDR1 and CDR2 (germline): SEHNR, FQNEAQ (reference sequence). J lost 4 bases, V lost 3 bases, and 2 bases had no gene match. The CDR3 sequence: CASSLSSGRADTQYF. The CDR3 bases are TGTGCCAGCAGCTTGTCTAGCGGGAGGGCAGATACGCAGTATTTT.

This clone was seen once. At one end the junction does not follow the germline gene, possibly because of a read error. This chain uses TRBV29-1 with TRBJ1-2; TRBD1 aligns across 8 bases. From germline, CDR1 is SQVTM and CDR2 ANQGSEA. This CDR3 has 12 residues. CDR3 in amino acids: CAEGQENYGYTF. In nucleotides, the CDR3 is TGTGCGGAGGGACAGGAAAACTATGGCTACACCTTC.

The chain employs TRBV27 and TRBJ2-5; possibly TRBD2 for D (5 bases). Trimming cost V 6 bases and J 5 bases, with 10 bases left between them. The CDR3 is 12 amino acids. CDR1 MNHEY and CDR2 SMNVEV come from the germline V gene (reference sequence). The CDR3 nucleotides read TGTGCCAGCAGCAACCGCGGGGAGACCCAGTACTTC. It translates to CASSNRGETQYF.

This sequence joins TRBV4-3 and TRBJ2-3; 12 positions match TRBD2. V was clipped by 0 bases and J by 5 bases; unmatched bases: 9. Germline V gene sequence: CDR1 LGHNA, CDR2 YSLEER. The CDR3 spans 18 residues. Here the CDR3 DNA reads TGCGCCAGCAGCCAAGATATGACTAGCGGGGGCAGGAGAGATACGCAGTATTTT. It specifies CASSQDMTSGGRRDTQYF.

The V gene is TRBV29-1, the J gene TRBJ2-1, with TRBD1 as a possible D gene (6 bases). Germline V gives CDR1 SQVTM, CDR2 ANQGSEA. V dropped 8 bases and J dropped 0 bases, with 14 bases sitting between them. This CDR3 has 14 residues. CDR3 DNA sequence: TGCAGCATACAGGGAGTGGGCTCCTACAATGAGCAGTTCTTC. This codes for CSIQGVGSYNEQFF.

The chain carries TRBV5-1 and TRBJ1-4, with D unresolved. The CDR3 contains 15 residues. The V gene lost 6 bases and the J gene lost 0 bases, with 12 bases spanning the gap. CDR1 SGHRS and CDR2 YFSETQ come from the germline V gene. Written as DNA, the CDR3 is TGCGCCAGCACACTAGACCGAGCAACTAATGAAAAACTGTTTTTT. Its translation is CASTLDRATNEKLFF.

This clone was seen a handful of times. The V and J genes are TRBV6-5 and TRBJ1-1, with TRBD1 as a possible D gene (5 bases). Trimming stripped 6 bases from V and 0 bases from J, with 8 bases between. Germline lookup yields CDR1 MNHEY and CDR2 SVGAGI. The CDR3 consists of 13 residues. The CDR3 DNA reads as TGTGCCAGCAGACGACAGATGAACACTGAAGCTTTCTTT. Translating gives CASRRQMNTEAFF.

The chain links TRBV5-6 to TRBJ2-3; 7 nucleotides align to TRBD1. Per the germline V gene, CDR1 is SGHDT and CDR2 is YYEEEE. V lost 4 bases, J lost 5 bases, and 4 bases stayed unmatched. CDR3 length equals 13 residues. Here the CDR3 DNA reads TGTGCCAGCAGCGAATACAGGGGAGATACGCAGTATTTT. This translates into CASSEYRGDTQYF.

The chain has TRBV7-6 and TRBJ2-7; the match to TRBD2 covers 9 bases. CDR3 length: 15 residues. Germline CDR1 and CDR2: SGHVS and FNYEAQ. With V trimmed by 3 bases and J by 5 bases, 8 bases remained unmatched. The CDR3 DNA is TGTGCCAGCAGCTTCTTGCGGGAGGGCCACCACGAGCAGTACTTC. As protein: CASSFLREGHHEQYF.

J is TRBJ2-7 and V is TRBV2; 7 bases match TRBD1. V lost 0 bases, J lost 3 bases, and 5 bases stayed unmatched. The CDR3 length is 15 residues. Germline V CDR1 and CDR2: SNHLY, FYNNEI. CDR3 DNA: TGTGCCAGCAGTGAAGCAGCAGGGGGTAACTACGAGCAGTACTTC. This encodes CASSEAAGGNYEQYF.

This clone has a handful of counts. The rearrangement links TRBV6-5 to TRBJ2-5, with D unclear. V shed 10 bases and J shed 2 bases, with 17 bases lying between them. CDR1 and CDR2 (germline): MNHEY, SVGAGI. The CDR3 loop spans 14 amino acids. The CDR3 loop is CATSVGSLQETQYF. The CDR3 region has the DNA TGTGCCACCTCCGTCGGGTCATTACAAGAGACCCAGTACTTC.

A remark on this clone: One end of the junction does not line up with germline, which may come from a read error. This chain uses TRBV7-2 with TRBJ2-5; 11 bases fit TRBD2. This CDR3 spans 15 amino acids. Germline loops: CDR1 SGHTA, CDR2 FQGNSA. The CDR3 DNA reads as TGTGCCAGCAGCTTAGGTCTAGCGGGAGGAGAGATCCAGTACTTC. It translates to CASSLGLAGGEIQYF.

This clone was counted between two and nine times. V and J are TRBV19 and TRBJ2-5; D possibly corresponds to TRBD2 (5 bases). The V gene lost 3 bases and the J gene lost 2 bases, with 13 bases spanning the gap. Germline CDR1 is LNHDA and CDR2 is SQIVND (reference sequence). The CDR3 loop spans 15 amino acids. CDR3 sequence (DNA): TGTGCCAGTAGTATGAGGAGGCGGAGGCAAGAGACCCAGTACTTC. Translation gives CASSMRRRRQETQYF.

A few counts support this clone. The J gene is TRBJ2-2, the V gene TRBV2; tentatively, D is TRBD2 (6 bases). This CDR3 region has 15 residues. Germline V lookup: CDR1 SNHLY, CDR2 FYNNEI. Between the trimmed V and J ends, which lost 1 base and 3 bases, there was a span of 9 bases. The CDR3 sequence: CASSEGRGYTGELFF. The CDR3, as DNA: TGTGCCAGCAGTGAAGGGAGGGGATACACCGGGGAGCTGTTTTTT.

The genes are TRBV2 and TRBJ2-7; 8 positions match TRBD1. CDR3 size: 15 residues. The trim removed 4 bases at V and 2 bases at J, leaving 7 bases unmatched. CDR1 and CDR2 (germline): SNHLY, FYNNEI. The CDR3 DNA reads TGTGCCAGCAGTGCAGACAGGGGACTCACCTACGAGCAGTACTTC. Translating gives CASSADRGLTYEQYF.

The genes are TRBV2 and TRBJ2-5; TRBD1 might be the D (7 bases). Looked up from germline, CDR1 is SNHLY and CDR2 is FYNNEI. The length of the CDR3 is 14 residues. The V gene lost 7 bases and the J gene lost 6 bases, with 18 bases spanning the gap. CDR3 DNA sequence: TGTGCCAGCACCGCCCAGGGGGGCGAAAAGACCCAGTACTTC. It yields the protein CASTAQGGEKTQYF.

The V call is TRBV7-3, the J call TRBJ2-2, with 8 bases matching TRBD1. The length of the CDR3 is 15 residues. CDR1 and CDR2 (germline): SGHTA, FQGTGA. The trim removed 5 bases at V and 3 bases at J, leaving 5 bases unmatched. The CDR3, as DNA: TGTGCCAGCAGCCCTGGACAGGGTGACACCGGGGAGCTGTTTTTT. Translating gives CASSPGQGDTGELFF.